This T cell receptor (beta chain) was recovered during a study of blood T cell repertoires in COVID-19. Study-wide background: COVID-19 samples from acute and convalescent phases originated in the United States, Italy and Spain. PBMCs, B-cell-depleted T cells, or T cells were the source of the cDNA or gDNA that made up the material.

Authors' processing steps: Counts of nucleated cells, estimated from reference gene primer amplification, were obtained. Profiled with immunoSEQ multiplex PCR; TCRdb holds only in-frame clones, not every one. V, J and clone size are taken as reported in that table, and D and trimming were inferred from the DNA itself. The data show 75,000 to 90,000 clones, over 70% seen once. The V end was cut by 0 bases, the J end by 1 base, with 13 bases between. The CDR3 is 17 amino acids. Per the germline V gene, CDR1 is SGHRS and CDR2 is YFSETQ. The sample consisted of peripheral blood. The TCR sequence derives from a woman between 40 and 55 years old with active or convalescent COVID-19. This rearrangement joins TRBV5-1 to TRBJ2-2; perhaps TRBD1 as D (6 bases). This CDR3 is CASSLVPPGQNTGELFF. CDR3 nucleotide sequence: TGCGCCAGCAGCTTGGTGCCCCCGGGACAGAACACCGGGGAGCTGTTTTTT.